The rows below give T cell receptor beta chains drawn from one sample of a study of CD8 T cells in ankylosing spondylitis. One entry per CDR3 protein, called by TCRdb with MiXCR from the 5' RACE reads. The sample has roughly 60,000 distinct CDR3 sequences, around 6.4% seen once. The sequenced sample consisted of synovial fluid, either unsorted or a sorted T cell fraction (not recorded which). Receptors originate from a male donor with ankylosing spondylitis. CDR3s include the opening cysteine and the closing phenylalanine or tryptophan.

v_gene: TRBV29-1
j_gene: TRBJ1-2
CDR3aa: CSVDRQGDGYTF

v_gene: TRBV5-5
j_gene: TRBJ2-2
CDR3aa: CASSLRGDSNTGELFF

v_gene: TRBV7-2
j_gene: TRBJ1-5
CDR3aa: CASSLAERQPQHF

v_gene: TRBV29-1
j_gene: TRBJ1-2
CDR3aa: CSVGLQGYTF

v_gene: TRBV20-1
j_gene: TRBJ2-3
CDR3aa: CSARDRRSSADTQYF

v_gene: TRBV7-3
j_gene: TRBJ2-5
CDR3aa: CASSLSGDGTQYF

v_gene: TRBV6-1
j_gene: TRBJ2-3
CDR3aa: CASSVDLATDTQYF

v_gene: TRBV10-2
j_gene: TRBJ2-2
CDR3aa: CASTSGRDTGELFF

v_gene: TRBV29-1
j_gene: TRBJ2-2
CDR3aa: CSATLRQEHNTGELFF

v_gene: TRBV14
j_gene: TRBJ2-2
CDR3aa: CASSLWVGDGGTGELFF

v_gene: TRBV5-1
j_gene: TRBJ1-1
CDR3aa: CASSPTPGHTEAFF

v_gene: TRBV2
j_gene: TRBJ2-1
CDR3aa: CASLPSGTHNEQFF

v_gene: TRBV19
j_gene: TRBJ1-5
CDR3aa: CASSPSGDQPQHF

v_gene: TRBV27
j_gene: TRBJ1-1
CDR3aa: CASRVNTEAFF

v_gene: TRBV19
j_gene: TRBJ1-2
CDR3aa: CASRTVYGYTF

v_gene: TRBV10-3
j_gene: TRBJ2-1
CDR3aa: CAISESREVYNEQFF

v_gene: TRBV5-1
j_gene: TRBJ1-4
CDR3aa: CASSLVPTGNEKLFF

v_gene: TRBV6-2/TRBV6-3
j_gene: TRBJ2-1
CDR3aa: CASSYPRLAGNNEQFF